These 3 T cell receptor beta chains came from one sample sequenced in a study of identical twins. Using its own MiXCR run on the 5' RACE reads, TCRdb lists one record per CDR3 protein. This sample has 520,000 or so distinct CDR3 sequences, with less than 25% found just once. These data also formed part of another study, on T cells expressing NK-cell markers.

The sample was CD4+ T cells sorted from blood. The receptors shown here come from a woman aged 18-35 years in good health.

The J gene is TRBJ2-7, the V gene TRBV14, with D unresolved. This CDR3 region has 13 residues. V was shortened by 2 bases and J by 3 bases, with 8 bases between the two germline ends. The germline V gene has CDR1 SGHDN and CDR2 FVKESK. CDR3 sequence (DNA): TGTGCCAGCAGCCAATATAAGGGCTACGAGCAGTACTTC. Translating it yields CASSQYKGYEQYF.

V usage is TRBV6-2 or TRBV6-3 and J usage is TRBJ2-1, with D possibly matching TRBD2 (6 bases). V gave up 9 bases and J gave up 9 bases, with 21 bases separating them. This CDR3 is 14 amino acids long. Germline CDR1 is MNHEY and CDR2 is SVGEGT. In DNA form, the CDR3 reads TGTGCCAGTGAAGAGCGGGCCCTGGCTGGTGAGCAGTTCTTC. Its translation: CASEERALAGEQFF.

In this sample, this clonotype turned up a few times. The chain recombines TRBV12-3 or TRBV12-4 with TRBJ2-4, with D perhaps matching TRBD2 (6 bases). Trimming stripped 7 bases from V and 0 bases from J, with 13 bases between. CDR3 length equals 15 residues. The CDR3 DNA reads TGTGCCAGCACCCGCTGGGGACTAGCCAAAAACATTCAGTACTTC. Translation gives CASTRWGLAKNIQYF.